This TCR beta chain was recovered during a study of cytomegalovirus exposure and HLA in healthy donors. Vbeta (60) and Jbeta (13) primers were used in the PCR. The repertoire was sequenced with immunoSEQ multiplex PCR; TCRdb's copy has only in-frame clones and lacks some. The sample has some 190,000 clones, 75% to 90% seen once. This clone came up once. The CDR3 length is 14 residues. The germline V gene has CDR1 SGDLS and CDR2 YYNGEE. V was shortened by 0 bases and J by 4 bases, with 10 bases between the two germline ends. The rearrangement links TRBV9 to TRBJ2-5; no definite D call. Sequencing used PBMCs. This receptor was identified in a girl aged 10 to 17 in good health and CMV-seropositive. CDR3 protein: CASSVEARGETQYF. The CDR3 nucleotides read TGTGCCAGCAGCGTAGAAGCTCGTGGAGAGACCCAGTACTTC. The full variable domain, its missing parts supplied by reference TRBV9 and TRBJ2-5, is DSGVTQTPKHLITATGQRVTLRCSPRSGDLSVYWYQQSLDQGLQFLIQYYNGEERAKGNILERFSAQQFPDLHSELNLSSLELGDSALYFCASSVEARGETQYFGPGTRLLVL.